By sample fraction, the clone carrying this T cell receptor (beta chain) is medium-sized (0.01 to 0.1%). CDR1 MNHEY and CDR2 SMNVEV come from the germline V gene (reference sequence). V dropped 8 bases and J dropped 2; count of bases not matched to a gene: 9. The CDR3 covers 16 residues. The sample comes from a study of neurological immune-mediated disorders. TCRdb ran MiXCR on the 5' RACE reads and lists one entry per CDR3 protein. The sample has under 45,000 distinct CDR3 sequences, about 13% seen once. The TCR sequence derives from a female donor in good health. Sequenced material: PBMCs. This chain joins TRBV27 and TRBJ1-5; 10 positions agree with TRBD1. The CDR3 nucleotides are TGTGCCAGCGCCGTTTCCGGGACAGGGGGCAATCAGCCCCAGCATTTT. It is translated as CASAVSGTGGNQPQHF.